Below are 24 T cell receptor beta chains sequenced from a single sample in a study of T cell responses to AZD1222 COVID-19 vaccine. Repertoires were generated with immunoSEQ multiplex PCR, while TCRdb's copy carries only in-frame clones and drops some. This table has roughly 86,000 clones, 80% to 90% appearing once. Here the sequenced sample was peripheral blood, taken on day 0 of AZD1222 vaccination. All receptors derive from an adult in good health.

The chain carries TRBV27 and TRBJ2-7; D is ambiguous. V lost 3 bases to trimming and J lost 3 bases, with 6 bases between them. This CDR3 comprises 12 residues. CDR1 and CDR2 from the germline V gene are MNHEY and SMNVEV (reference sequence). The CDR3 is CASSFNNYEQYF. CDR3 DNA sequence: TGTGCCAGCAGTTTCAACAACTACGAGCAGTACTTC.

The rearrangement links TRBV7-2 to TRBJ1-5; D uncertain. The V and J ends lost 6 bases and 0 bases respectively, with 9 bases between them. This CDR3 comprises 14 residues. Germline V gives CDR1 SGHTA, CDR2 FQGNSA. The CDR3 loop reads CASREFYSNQPQHF. The DNA of the CDR3 is TGTGCCAGCAGGGAGTTCTATAGCAATCAGCCCCAGCATTTT.

V usage is TRBV20-1 and J usage is TRBJ1-1, with D possibly TRBD1 on 6 matching bases. This CDR3 has 16 amino acids. Trimming stripped 3 bases from V and 4 bases from J, with 21 bases between. Germline V CDR1 and CDR2: DFQATT, SNEGSKA (reference sequence). CDR3 nucleotide sequence: TGCAGTGCTAGTTGGGGGGAGGCCGGGGGCTTCACTGAAGCTTTCTTT. Protein sequence: CSASWGEAGGFTEAFF.

The chain employs TRBV4-1 and TRBJ2-2; D is uncertain. The CDR3 spans 14 residues. Trimming cost V 3 bases and J 1 base, with 6 bases left between them. Germline-derived CDR1 and CDR2 are MGHRA and YSYEKL. CDR3 amino acids: CASSHGENTGELFF. For the CDR3, the DNA is TGCGCCAGCAGCCATGGGGAGAACACCGGGGAGCTGTTTTTT.

This clone was seen just once. The chain links TRBV6-4 to TRBJ2-3, with 7 bases lining up with TRBD2. The germline gives CDR1 MRHNA, CDR2 SNTAGT. CDR3 size: 15 residues. The J segment lost 4 bases and the V segment lost 3 bases, leaving 7 bases of the junction unmatched. As DNA, the CDR3 is TGTGCCAGCAGTGAAGGCGGGAGATTGGCAGATACGCAGTATTTT. Translating it yields CASSEGGRLADTQYF.

This chain links TRBV19 with TRBJ2-3, with D unclear. CDR3 length: 12 residues. Germline-derived CDR1 and CDR2 are LNHDA and SQIVND (reference sequence). Deletions cut 2 bases from V and 4 bases from J, with 4 bases between. The CDR3 DNA follows: TGTGCCAGTAGTATATCCCCAGATACGCAGTATTTT. Translating gives CASSISPDTQYF.

In this sample, this clone turned up once. This chain uses TRBV6-5 with TRBJ2-1; the D gene is possibly TRBD1 (5 bases). This CDR3 spans 13 amino acids. Germline CDR1 MNHEY, CDR2 SVGAGI. Trimming pared 7 bases from V and 7 bases from J, leaving 14 bases between. The CDR3 DNA sequence: TGTGCCAGCACGCCGGCAGGGATGAATGAGCAGTTCTTC. It codes for CASTPAGMNEQFF.

Only a few counts were recorded for this clone. The chain joins TRBV7-3 to TRBJ2-7; D gene uncertain. The CDR3 consists of 13 residues. Germline CDR1 reads SGHTA; CDR2 reads FQGTGA. Trimming cost V 1 base and J 4 bases, with 8 bases left between them. The CDR3 sequence: CASSLIPRYEQYF. Here the CDR3 DNA reads TGTGCCAGCAGCTTAATCCCGAGATACGAGCAGTACTTC.

In DNA form, the CDR3 reads TGCGCCAGCAGCTTGGCGCCCCCGGGACTAGCGGGCACCTACAATGAGCAGTTCTTC. Its protein is CASSLAPPGLAGTYNEQFF. The chain joins TRBV5-1 to TRBJ2-1, with 12 bases identical to TRBD2. Germline CDR1 SGHRS, CDR2 YFSETQ. Germline trimming cut 0 bases from V and 2 bases from J; bases unmatched to any gene: 9. The CDR3 covers 19 residues.

The chain is built from TRBV24-1 and TRBJ2-1, with 13 bases lining up with TRBD2. With V trimmed by 9 bases and J by 7 bases, 8 bases remained unmatched. Germline values: CDR1 KGHDR, CDR2 SFDVKD. The CDR3 covers 15 residues. The DNA for the CDR3 is TGTGCCACCGCCCCCGGGACTAGCGGGAAGAATGAGCAGTTCTTC. Its protein is CATAPGTSGKNEQFF.

The rearrangement joins TRBV27 to TRBJ2-1; 7 bases align to TRBD2. From germline, CDR1 is MNHEY and CDR2 SMNVEV (reference sequence). J gave up 7 bases and V 4 bases, and 7 bases lay outside the gene matches. There are 14 residues in the CDR3. CDR3 residues: CASSSRDGRNEQFF. CDR3 sequence (DNA): TGTGCCAGCAGTTCGCGGGACGGGAGGAATGAGCAGTTCTTC.

The CDR3 here is CATRKTDTQYF. The CDR3 nucleotides are TGTGCCACCCGTAAAACAGATACGCAGTATTTT. This chain connects TRBV27 to TRBJ2-3; no firm D call. In germline, CDR1 is MNHEY, CDR2 SMNVEV (reference sequence). Trimming pared 10 bases from V and 3 bases from J, leaving 8 bases between. CDR3 length: 11 amino acids.

This chain links TRBV9 with TRBJ2-2; D not certain. The CDR3 is made up of 13 amino acids. V was shortened by 0 bases and J by 4 bases, with 4 bases between the two germline ends. Per germline, CDR1 SGDLS and CDR2 YYNGEE. The CDR3 DNA follows: TGTGCCAGCAGCGTAGGTGTCACCGGGGAGCTGTTTTTT. The encoded protein is CASSVGVTGELFF.

The sample holds one count of this clone. V and J are TRBV3-1 (or the pseudogene TRBV3-2) and TRBJ2-7, with 9 bases identical to TRBD1. The length of the CDR3 is 15 residues. Looked up from germline, CDR1 is LGHDT and CDR2 is YNNKEL (reference sequence). J gave up 5 bases and V 3 bases, and 8 bases lay outside the gene matches. CDR3 DNA sequence: TGTGCCAGCAGCCAGTCCTGGGGACAGGGACACGAGCAGTACTTC. This sequence encodes CASSQSWGQGHEQYF.

The chain links TRBV9 to TRBJ2-1; 7 bases agree with TRBD1. Per the germline V gene, CDR1 is SGDLS and CDR2 is YYNGEE. The CDR3 sequence is 14 residues long. The V segment lost 3 bases and the J segment 4 bases; nucleotides outside the gene matches: 4. In nucleotides, the CDR3 is TGTGCCAGCAGCGAGAGACAGGGATACAATGAGCAGTTCTTC. Translating gives CASSERQGYNEQFF. Full variable domain (remainder filled in from reference TRBV9 and TRBJ2-1): DSGVTQTPKHLITATGQRVTLRCSPRSGDLSVYWYQQSLDQGLQFLIQYYNGEERAKGNILERFSAQQFPDLHSELNLSSLELGDSALYFCASSERQGYNEQFFGPGTRLTVL.

This sequence joins TRBV19 and TRBJ1-2, with 10 bases lining up with TRBD1. V trimming: 5 bases; J trimming: 8 bases; junction bases outside the gene matches: 8. Germline CDR1 reads LNHDA; CDR2 reads SQIVND (reference sequence). The CDR3 has 14 residues. The CDR3 DNA follows: TGTGCCAGTAGTCAAGACAGGGGGCATGGAGGCTACACCTTC. It translates to CASSQDRGHGGYTF.

In its sample, this clone was seen once. The chain combines TRBV10-3 with TRBJ2-2; TRBD2 matches at 9 bases. Trimming took 10 bases from V and 5 from J; bases not matched to a gene: 11. The CDR3 is 15 amino acids. Germline V lookup: CDR1 ENHRY, CDR2 SYGVKD. CDR3 nucleotide sequence: TGTGCCAACCGGGGGGGACTAGCACCGACCGGGGAGCTGTTTTTT. Protein: CANRGGLAPTGELFF.

The V and J genes are TRBV9 and TRBJ1-4; TRBD1 aligns across 8 bases. The CDR3 has 14 residues. The germline gives CDR1 SGDLS, CDR2 YYNGEE. V was pared by 1 base and J by 7 bases, with 3 bases of the junction left unmatched. In DNA form, the CDR3 reads TGTGCCAGCAGCGTACGACAGGGGAGTGAAAAACTGTTTTTT. Its translation is CASSVRQGSEKLFF.

As for this clone: Compared with germline, one end of the junction differs, possibly owing to a read error. The CDR3 here is CASSPGPVAVNF. CDR3 sequence (DNA): TGTGCCAGCAGCCCAGGACCCGTAGCGGTCAACTTC. The chain employs TRBV14 and TRBJ2-5; D may be TRBD2 (6 bases). The CDR3 runs 12 residues. CDR1 and CDR2 from the germline V gene are SGHDN and FVKESK.

With regard to this clone: Other DNA variants within this sample encode the same CDR3. The chain couples TRBV28 to TRBJ1-4; no reliable D call. This CDR3 is built from 14 residues. Germline CDR1 MDHEN, CDR2 SYDVKM. The V end was cut by 6 bases, the J end by 0 bases, with 8 bases between. The CDR3 bases are TGTGCCAGCAGGACCGGGACAACTAATGAAAAACTGTTTTTT. This translates into CASRTGTTNEKLFF.

This clone occurred a few times. The DNA of the CDR3 is TGTGCCAGTAGTTTGGGGTCTTCACTCACAGATACGCAGTATTTT. It specifies CASSLGSSLTDTQYF. The chain couples TRBV19 to TRBJ2-3; D ambiguous. Germline CDR1 reads LNHDA; CDR2 reads SQIVND (reference sequence). CDR3 length: 15 amino acids. Trimming shortened V by 5 bases and J by 2 bases, and 14 bases separated the two germline ends.

The chain's CDR3 is CASGGSNQPQHF. The CDR3, as DNA: TGTGCCAGCGGGGGATCTAATCAGCCCCAGCATTTT. V gene TRBV6-6 combines with J gene TRBJ1-5; D possibly corresponds to TRBD1 (5 bases). The ends were cut back, 8 bases at V and 4 bases at J, with 9 bases in the middle. Germline loops: CDR1 MNHNY, CDR2 SVGAGI (reference sequence). The CDR3 spans 12 residues.

The genes are TRBV12-3 or TRBV12-4 and TRBJ1-2; D gene uncertain. This CDR3 comprises 13 residues. Trimming removed 1 base from V and 7 bases from J, with 10 bases in between. CDR3 sequence (DNA): TGTGCCAGCAGTTTAGGTCGGGCTCCTGGCTACACCTTC. This gives the protein CASSLGRAPGYTF.

The DNA of the CDR3 is TGTGCCAGCAGTTCGTACAGGGGGCGGCGAGGGAATTCACCCCTCCACTTT. It yields the protein CASSSYRGRRGNSPLHF. The gene calls are TRBV27 and TRBJ1-6, with 9 positions matching TRBD1. V lost 4 bases, J lost 7 bases, and 11 bases stayed unmatched. Germline V gene sequence: CDR1 MNHEY, CDR2 SMNVEV (reference sequence). The CDR3 totals 17 residues.